This T cell receptor beta chain was retrieved from a study of TIL therapy for anti-PD-1-resistant metastatic lung cancer. As for the study in general: Median tumor mutation burden was roughly 1.5 mutations per megabase. General study findings and limits: Patients were highly selected, enriched for treatment-naive, never-smoker and oncogene-addicted cases.

The immunoSEQ assay was v3. Generated by immunoSEQ multiplex PCR, the TCRdb table keeps only in-frame clones and is missing some. The sample includes 21,000 or so clones, more than 60% seen only once; the top ten take less than 8.5%. The CDR3 loop spans 16 amino acids. Germline values: CDR1 SGHRS, CDR2 YFSETQ. Deletions cut 0 bases from V and 3 bases from J, with 15 bases between. Time point given: pre-treatment sample, taken before nivolumab and TIL therapy. Turning to this clone: Its antigen is still unknown.

The source material was blood, sampled at baseline. This chain links TRBV5-1 with TRBJ1-1; D unclear. This sequence originates from a person aged 25-79 years with non-small cell lung cancer. The CDR3 reads CASSLDMIRFHTEAFF. The CDR3 DNA reads TGCGCCAGCAGCTTGGATATGATAAGGTTTCACACTGAAGCTTTCTTT. The whole variable domain, filled in from reference TRBV5-1 and TRBJ1-1, reads KAGVTQTPRYLIKTRGQQVTLSCSPISGHRSVSWYQQTPGQGLQFLFEYFSETQRNKGNFPGRFSGRQFSNSRSEMNVSTLELGDSALYLCASSLDMIRFHTEAFFGQGTRLTVV.